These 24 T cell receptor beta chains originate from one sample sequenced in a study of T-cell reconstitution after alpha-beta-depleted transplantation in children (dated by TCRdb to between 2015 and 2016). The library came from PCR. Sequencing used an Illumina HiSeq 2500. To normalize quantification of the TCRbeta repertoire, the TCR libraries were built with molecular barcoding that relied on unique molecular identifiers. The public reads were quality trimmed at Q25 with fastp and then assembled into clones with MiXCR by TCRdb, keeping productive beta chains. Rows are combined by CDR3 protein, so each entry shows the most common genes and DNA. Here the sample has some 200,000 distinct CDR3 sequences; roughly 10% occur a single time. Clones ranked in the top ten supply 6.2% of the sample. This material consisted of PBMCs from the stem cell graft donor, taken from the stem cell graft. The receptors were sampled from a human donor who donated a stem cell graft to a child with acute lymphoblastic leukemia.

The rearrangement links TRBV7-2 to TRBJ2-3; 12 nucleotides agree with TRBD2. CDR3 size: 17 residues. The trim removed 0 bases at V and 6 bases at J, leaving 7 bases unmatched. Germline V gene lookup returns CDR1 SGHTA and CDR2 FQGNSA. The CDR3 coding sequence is TGTGCCAGCAGCTTAGCGACTAGCGGGGGAGTAAGGGATACGCAGTATTTT. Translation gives CASSLATSGGVRDTQYF.

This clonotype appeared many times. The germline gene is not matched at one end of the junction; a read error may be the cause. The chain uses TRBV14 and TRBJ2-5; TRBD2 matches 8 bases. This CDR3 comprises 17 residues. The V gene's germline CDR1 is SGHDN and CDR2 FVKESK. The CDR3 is CASSHRQREGTQEAQYF. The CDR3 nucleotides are TGTGCCAGCAGCCATCGTCAACGGGAGGGGACACAAGAGGCCCAGTACTTC.

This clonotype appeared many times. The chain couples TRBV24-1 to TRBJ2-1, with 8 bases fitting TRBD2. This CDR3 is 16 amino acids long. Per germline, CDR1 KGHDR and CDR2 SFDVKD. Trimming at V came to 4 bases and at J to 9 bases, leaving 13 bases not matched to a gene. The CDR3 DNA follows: TGTGCCACCAGTGAAGGAGAGCGGGGGCTTCACACTGAGCAGTTCTTC. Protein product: CATSEGERGLHTEQFF.

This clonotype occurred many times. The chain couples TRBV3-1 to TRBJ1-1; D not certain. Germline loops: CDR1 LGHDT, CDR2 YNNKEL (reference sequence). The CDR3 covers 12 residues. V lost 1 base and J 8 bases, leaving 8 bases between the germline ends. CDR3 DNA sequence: TGTGCCAGCAGCCAAGTCGGAACAGAAGCTTTCTTT. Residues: CASSQVGTEAFF.

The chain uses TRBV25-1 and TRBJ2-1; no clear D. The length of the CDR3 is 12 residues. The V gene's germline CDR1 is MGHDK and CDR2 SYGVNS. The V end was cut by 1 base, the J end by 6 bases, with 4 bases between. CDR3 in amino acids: CASSEFGNEQFF. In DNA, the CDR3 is TGTGCCAGCAGTGAATTCGGCAATGAGCAGTTCTTC.

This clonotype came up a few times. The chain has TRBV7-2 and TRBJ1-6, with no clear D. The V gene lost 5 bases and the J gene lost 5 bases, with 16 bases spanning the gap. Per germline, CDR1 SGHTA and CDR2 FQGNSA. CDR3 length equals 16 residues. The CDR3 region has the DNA TGTGCCAGCAGCCCCCGCCAGGCAGAGGATAATTCACCCCTCCACTTT. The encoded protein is CASSPRQAEDNSPLHF.

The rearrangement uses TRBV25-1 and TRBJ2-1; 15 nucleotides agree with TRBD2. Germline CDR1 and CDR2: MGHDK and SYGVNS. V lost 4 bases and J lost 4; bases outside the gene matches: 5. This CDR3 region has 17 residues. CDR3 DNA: TGTGCCAGCAGTGGATGGACTAGCGGGAGGGGATACAATGAGCAGTTCTTC. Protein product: CASSGWTSGRGYNEQFF.

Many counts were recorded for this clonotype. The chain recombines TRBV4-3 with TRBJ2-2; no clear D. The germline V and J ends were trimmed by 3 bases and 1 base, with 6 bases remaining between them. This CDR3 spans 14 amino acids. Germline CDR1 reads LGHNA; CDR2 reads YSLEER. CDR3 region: CASSQTWNTGELFF. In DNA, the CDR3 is TGCGCCAGCAGCCAGACGTGGAACACCGGGGAGCTGTTTTTT.

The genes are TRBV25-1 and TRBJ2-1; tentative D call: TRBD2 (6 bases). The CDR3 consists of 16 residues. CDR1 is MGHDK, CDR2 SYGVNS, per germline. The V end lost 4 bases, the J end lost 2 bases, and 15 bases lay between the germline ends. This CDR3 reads CASSVPGDGAYNEQFF. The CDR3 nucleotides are TGTGCCAGCAGTGTTCCGGGGGACGGGGCCTACAATGAGCAGTTCTTC.

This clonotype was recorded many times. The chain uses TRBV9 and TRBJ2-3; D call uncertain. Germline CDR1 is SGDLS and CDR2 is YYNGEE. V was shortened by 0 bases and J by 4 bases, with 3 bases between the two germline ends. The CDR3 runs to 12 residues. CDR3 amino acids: CASSVVADTQYF. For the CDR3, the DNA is TGTGCCAGCAGCGTAGTCGCAGATACGCAGTATTTT.

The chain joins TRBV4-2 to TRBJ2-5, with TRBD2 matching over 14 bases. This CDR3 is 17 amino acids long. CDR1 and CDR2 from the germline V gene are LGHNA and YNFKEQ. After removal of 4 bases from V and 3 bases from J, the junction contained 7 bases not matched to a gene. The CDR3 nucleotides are TGTGCCAGCAGCCCGGGGACTAGCGGGGGCCGGAAAGAGACCCAGTACTTC. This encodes CASSPGTSGGRKETQYF.

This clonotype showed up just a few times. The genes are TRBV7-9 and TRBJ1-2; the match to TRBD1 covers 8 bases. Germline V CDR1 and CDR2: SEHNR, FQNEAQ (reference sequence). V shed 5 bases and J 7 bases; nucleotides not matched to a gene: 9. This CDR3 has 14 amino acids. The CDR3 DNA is TGTGCCAGCAGCCCAGGGGGCAGGGTTGTTGGCTACACCTTC. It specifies CASSPGGRVVGYTF.

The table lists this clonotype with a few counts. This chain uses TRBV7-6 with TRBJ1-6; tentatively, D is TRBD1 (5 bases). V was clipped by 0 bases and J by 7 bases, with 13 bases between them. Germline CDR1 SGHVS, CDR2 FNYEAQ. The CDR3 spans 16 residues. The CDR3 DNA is TGTGCCAGCAGCTTAGCGCCAGGGTCGAGGAATTCACCCCTCCACTTT. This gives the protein CASSLAPGSRNSPLHF.

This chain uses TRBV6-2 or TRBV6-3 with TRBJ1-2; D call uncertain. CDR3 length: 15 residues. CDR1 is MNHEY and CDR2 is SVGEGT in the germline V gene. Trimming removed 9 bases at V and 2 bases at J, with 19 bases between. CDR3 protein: CASREWVLANYGYTF. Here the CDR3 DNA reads TGTGCCAGTCGCGAGTGGGTTTTGGCGAACTATGGCTACACCTTC.

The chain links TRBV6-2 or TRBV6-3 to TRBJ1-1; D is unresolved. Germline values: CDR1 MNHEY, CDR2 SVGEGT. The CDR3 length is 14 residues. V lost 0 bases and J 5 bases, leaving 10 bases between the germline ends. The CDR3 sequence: CASSYSNGRTEAFF. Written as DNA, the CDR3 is TGTGCCAGCAGTTACTCGAATGGGAGGACTGAAGCTTTCTTT.

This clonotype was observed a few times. CDR3 in amino acids: CASNPGPPNMETQYF. In DNA form, the CDR3 reads TGTGCCAGCAACCCGGGACCCCCGAATATGGAGACCCAGTACTTC. The chain joins TRBV25-1 to TRBJ2-5, with D perhaps being TRBD1 or TRBD2 (5 bases each). This CDR3 spans 15 amino acids. The germline V gene encodes CDR1 MGHDK and CDR2 SYGVNS. Trimming removed 7 bases from V and 5 bases from J, with 20 bases in between. Combining the CDR3 with reference TRBV25-1 and TRBJ2-5 gives the whole variable domain EADIYQTPRYLVIGTGKKITLECSQTMGHDKMYWYQQDPGMELHLIHYSYGVNSTEKGDLSSESTVSRIRTEHFPLTLESARPSHTSQYLCASNPGPPNMETQYFGPGTRLLVL.

CDR3 sequence (DNA): TGTGCCAGCAGTTTAATTTCCGGCATTCAGTACTTC. This gives the protein CASSLISGIQYF. The chain recombines TRBV27 with TRBJ2-4; the D is unclear. Trimming stripped 2 bases from V and 9 bases from J, with 8 bases between. There are 12 residues in the CDR3. Germline V lookup: CDR1 MNHEY, CDR2 SMNVEV (reference sequence).

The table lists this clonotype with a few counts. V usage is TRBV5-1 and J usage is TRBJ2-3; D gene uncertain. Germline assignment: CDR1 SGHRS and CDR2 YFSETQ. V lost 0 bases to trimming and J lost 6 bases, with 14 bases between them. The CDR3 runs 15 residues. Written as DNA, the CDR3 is TGCGCCAGCAGCTTGGGGTTTGAAGGGCGCGATACGCAGTATTTT. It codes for CASSLGFEGRDTQYF.

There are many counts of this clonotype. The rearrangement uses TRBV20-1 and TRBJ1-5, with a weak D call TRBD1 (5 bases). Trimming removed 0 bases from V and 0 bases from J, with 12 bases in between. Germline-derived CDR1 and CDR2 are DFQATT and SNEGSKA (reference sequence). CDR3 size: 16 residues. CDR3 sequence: CSARDGGAPSNQPQHF. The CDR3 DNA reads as TGCAGTGCTAGAGATGGAGGGGCCCCTAGCAATCAGCCCCAGCATTTT.

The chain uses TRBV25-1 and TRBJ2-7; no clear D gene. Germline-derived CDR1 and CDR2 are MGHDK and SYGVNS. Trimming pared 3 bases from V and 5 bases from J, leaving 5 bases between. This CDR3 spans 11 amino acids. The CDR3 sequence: CASSEVNEQYF. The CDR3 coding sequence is TGTGCCAGCAGTGAGGTGAACGAGCAGTACTTC.

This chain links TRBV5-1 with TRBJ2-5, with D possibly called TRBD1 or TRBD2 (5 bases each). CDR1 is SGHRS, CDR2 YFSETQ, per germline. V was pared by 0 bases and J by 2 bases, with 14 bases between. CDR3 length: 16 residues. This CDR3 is CASSLAGAYAQETQYF. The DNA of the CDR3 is TGCGCCAGCAGCTTGGCCGGGGCGTACGCTCAAGAGACCCAGTACTTC.

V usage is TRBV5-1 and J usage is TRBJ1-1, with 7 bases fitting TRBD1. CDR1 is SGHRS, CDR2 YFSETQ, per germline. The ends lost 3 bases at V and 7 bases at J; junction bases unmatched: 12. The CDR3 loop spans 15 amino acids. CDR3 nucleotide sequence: TGCGCCAGCAGCTCACAAACGACAGGGCCGCTTGAAGCTTTCTTT. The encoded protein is CASSSQTTGPLEAFF.

The CDR3 region has the DNA TGTGCCAGCAGGAAAAACGAGGGGTGGCACGAGCAGTACTTC. The encoded protein is CASRKNEGWHEQYF. V usage is TRBV14 and J usage is TRBJ2-7; either TRBD1 or TRBD2 may fit D (5 bases each). Germline V gives CDR1 SGHDN, CDR2 FVKESK. Deletions cut 6 bases from V and 5 bases from J, with 17 bases between. CDR3 length: 14 residues.

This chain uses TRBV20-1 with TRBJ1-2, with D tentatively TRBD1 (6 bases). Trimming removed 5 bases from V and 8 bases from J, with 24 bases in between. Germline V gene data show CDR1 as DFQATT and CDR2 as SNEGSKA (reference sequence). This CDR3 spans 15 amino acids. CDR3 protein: CSAPIPNRDARGYTF. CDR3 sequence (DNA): TGCAGTGCTCCAATCCCGAACAGGGACGCGAGGGGCTACACCTTC.